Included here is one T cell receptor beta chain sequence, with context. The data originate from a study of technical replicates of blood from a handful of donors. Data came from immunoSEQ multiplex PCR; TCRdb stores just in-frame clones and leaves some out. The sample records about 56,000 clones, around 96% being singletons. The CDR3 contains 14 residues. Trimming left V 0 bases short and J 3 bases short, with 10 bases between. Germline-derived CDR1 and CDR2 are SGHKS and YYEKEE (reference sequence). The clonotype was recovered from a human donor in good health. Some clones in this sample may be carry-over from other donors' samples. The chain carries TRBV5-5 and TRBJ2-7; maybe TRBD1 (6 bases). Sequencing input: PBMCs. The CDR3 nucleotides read TGTGCCAGCAGCTTGGTGGCAGGGGTCTACGAGCAGTACTTC. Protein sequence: CASSLVAGVYEQYF.